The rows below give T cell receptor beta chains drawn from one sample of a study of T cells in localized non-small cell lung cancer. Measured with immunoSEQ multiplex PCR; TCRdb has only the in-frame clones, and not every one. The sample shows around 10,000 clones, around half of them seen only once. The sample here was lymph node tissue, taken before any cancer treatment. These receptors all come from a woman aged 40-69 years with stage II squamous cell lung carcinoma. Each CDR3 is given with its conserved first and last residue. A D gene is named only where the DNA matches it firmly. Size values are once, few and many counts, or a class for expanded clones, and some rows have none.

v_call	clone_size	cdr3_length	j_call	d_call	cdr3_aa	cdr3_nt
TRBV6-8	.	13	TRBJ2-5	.	CASSGWGPETQYF	TGTGCCAGCAGTGGTTGGGGGCCGGAGACCCAGTACTTC
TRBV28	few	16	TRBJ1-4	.	CASSEAGPSRDEKLFF	TGTGCCAGCAGTGAGGCCGGGCCATCAAGGGATGAAAAACTGTTTTTT
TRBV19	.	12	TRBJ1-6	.	CASSIAGSPLHF	TGTGCCAGTAGTATCGCGGGATCACCCCTCCACTTT
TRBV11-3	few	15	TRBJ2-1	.	CASSLAPPSYNEQFF	TGTGCCAGCAGCTTGGCCCCTCCCTCCTACAATGAGCAGTTCTTC
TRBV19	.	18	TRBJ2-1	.	CASSIWGPEVAGLNEQFF	TGTGCCAGTAGTATATGGGGGCCGGAGGTAGCGGGCCTCAATGAGCAGTTCTTC
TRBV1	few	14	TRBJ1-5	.	CASSRLQGDQPQHF	TGCGCCAGCAGCCGACTACAGGGAGATCAGCCCCAGCATTTT
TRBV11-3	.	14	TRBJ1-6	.	CASSLTLDNSPLHF	TGTGCCAGCAGTTTGACACTGGATAATTCACCCCTCCACTTT
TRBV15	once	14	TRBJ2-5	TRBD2	CATSRGGGGETQYF	TGTGCCACCAGCAGAGGCGGGGGAGGGGAGACCCAGTACTTC
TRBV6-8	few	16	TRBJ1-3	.	CASSPAPTSSGNTIYF	TGTGCCAGCAGCCCGGCCCCCACGAGCTCTGGAAACACCATATATTTT
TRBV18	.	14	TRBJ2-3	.	CASSPGGTTDTQYF	TGTGCCAGCTCACCTGGGGGTACCACAGATACGCAGTATTTT
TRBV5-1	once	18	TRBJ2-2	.	CASSLTLGVASNTGELFF	TGCGCCAGCAGCCTGACTTTGGGGGTCGCCTCGAACACCGGGGAGCTGTTTTTT
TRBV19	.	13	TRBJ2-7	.	CASRRGLGYEQYF	TGTGCCAGTAGGAGGGGGTTGGGCTACGAGCAGTACTTC
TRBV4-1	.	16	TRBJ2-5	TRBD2	CASSQEAGGWRETQYF	TGCGCCAGCAGCCAAGAGGCGGGGGGCTGGCGAGAGACCCAGTACTTC
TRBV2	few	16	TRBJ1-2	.	CASKFWRNDGNYGYTF	TGTGCCAGCAAGTTTTGGCGAAACGACGGGAACTATGGCTACACCTTC
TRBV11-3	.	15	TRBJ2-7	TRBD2	CASSLESGSVHEQYF	TGTGCCAGCAGCTTGGAAAGCGGGAGTGTCCACGAGCAGTACTTC
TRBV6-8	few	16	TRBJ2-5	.	CASTEILGGVRETQYF	TGTGCCAGCACCGAAATTCTGGGAGGAGTGAGGGAGACCCAGTACTTC
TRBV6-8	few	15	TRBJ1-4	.	CASSDPGLRGEKLFF	TGTGCCAGCAGTGACCCGGGACTTCGGGGTGAAAAACTGTTTTTT
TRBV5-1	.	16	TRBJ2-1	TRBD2	CASSYLSGGSGNEQFF	TGCGCCAGCAGCTACCTTAGCGGGGGGTCTGGCAATGAGCAGTTCTTC
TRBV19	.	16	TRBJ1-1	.	CASSMRIGGMNTEAFF	TGTGCCAGTAGTATGCGTATAGGGGGGATGAACACTGAAGCTTTCTTT
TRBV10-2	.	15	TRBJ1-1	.	CASSGDGPMNTEAFF	TGCGCCAGCAGTGGGGACGGACCCATGAACACTGAAGCTTTCTTT
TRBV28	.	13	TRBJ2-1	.	CASSLYALNEQFF	TGTGCCAGCAGTTTATATGCCCTAAATGAGCAGTTCTTC
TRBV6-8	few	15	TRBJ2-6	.	CASRPQRSGANVLTF	TGTGCCAGCAGACCCCAGCGGTCTGGGGCCAACGTCCTGACTTTC
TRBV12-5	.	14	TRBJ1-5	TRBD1	CASTAGQVSQPQHF	TGTGCCAGCACCGCGGGACAGGTCAGTCAGCCCCAGCATTTT
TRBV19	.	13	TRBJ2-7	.	CASSMEAAYEQYF	TGTGCCAGTAGTATGGAAGCTGCCTACGAGCAGTACTTC
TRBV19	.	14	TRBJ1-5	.	CASSISASNQPQHF	TGTGCCAGTAGTATTTCAGCGAGCAATCAGCCCCAGCATTTT
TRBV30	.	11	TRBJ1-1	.	CARTENTEAFF	TGTGCCAGGACGGAAAACACTGAAGCTTTCTTT
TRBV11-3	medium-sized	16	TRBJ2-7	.	CASSLSTGLRSYEQYF	TGTGCCAGCAGCTTATCCACAGGGCTCAGGTCCTACGAGCAGTACTTC
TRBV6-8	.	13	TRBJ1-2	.	CATSSPFGSGYTF	TGTGCCACTTCCTCCCCCTTTGGGAGTGGTTACACCTTC
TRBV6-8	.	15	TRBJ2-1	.	CASSSNPGSYNEQFF	TGTGCCAGCAGTTCCAACCCCGGCTCCTACAATGAGCAGTTCTTC
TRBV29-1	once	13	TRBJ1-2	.	CSVVFQSNYGYTF	TGCAGCGTTGTTTTTCAGTCCAACTATGGCTACACCTTC
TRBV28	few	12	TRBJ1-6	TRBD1	CASSSGGQGRSF	TGTGCCAGCAGTTCGGGAGGACAGGGTAGGAGCTTT
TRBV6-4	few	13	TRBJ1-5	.	CASSEAPVQPQHF	TGTGCCAGCAGTGAAGCGCCAGTTCAGCCCCAGCATTTT
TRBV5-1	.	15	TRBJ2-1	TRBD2	CASSRGELSYNEQFF	TGCGCCAGCAGCCGGGGGGAGTTGTCCTACAATGAGCAGTTCTTC
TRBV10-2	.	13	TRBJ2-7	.	CATGIYPRDEQYF	TGCGCCACTGGAATTTACCCTAGGGACGAGCAGTACTTC
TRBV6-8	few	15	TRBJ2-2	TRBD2	CASRPGLAGPGELFF	TGTGCCAGCAGGCCGGGACTAGCGGGACCCGGGGAGCTGTTTTTT
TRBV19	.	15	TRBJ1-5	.	CASSMRLQGNQPQHF	TGTGCCAGTAGTATGCGGCTACAGGGAAACCAGCCCCAGCATTTT
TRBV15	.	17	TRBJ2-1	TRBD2	CATSGLAGELSYNEQFF	TGTGCCACCAGCGGTCTAGCGGGAGAGCTCTCCTACAATGAGCAGTTCTTC
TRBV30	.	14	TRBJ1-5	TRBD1	CAWSSGTGDQPQHF	TGTGCCTGGAGTTCCGGGACAGGGGATCAGCCCCAGCATTTT
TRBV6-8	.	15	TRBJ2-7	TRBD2	CASRPTSGSSYEQYF	TGTGCCAGCAGACCTACTAGCGGAAGCTCCTACGAGCAGTACTTC
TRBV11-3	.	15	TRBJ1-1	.	CASSFAGATNTEAFF	TGTGCCAGCAGCTTTGCAGGGGCTACGAACACTGAAGCTTTCTTT
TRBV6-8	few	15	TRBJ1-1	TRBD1	CASSTRQGAGTEAFF	TGTGCCAGCAGCACACGACAGGGGGCGGGAACTGAAGCTTTCTTT
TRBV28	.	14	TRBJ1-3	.	CASSPPVTGNTIYF	TGTGCCAGCAGCCCCCCGGTCACTGGAAACACCATATATTTT
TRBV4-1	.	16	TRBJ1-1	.	CASSNPTRVVGGEAFF	TGCGCCAGCAGTAACCCAACACGGGTGGTCGGAGGTGAAGCTTTCTTT
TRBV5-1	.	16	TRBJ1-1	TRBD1	CASSLGQGIGSTEAFF	TGCGCCAGCAGCTTGGGACAGGGGATAGGAAGCACTGAAGCTTTCTTT
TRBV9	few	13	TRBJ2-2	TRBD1	CASSATGTGELFF	TGTGCCAGCAGCGCGACAGGGACCGGGGAGCTGTTTTTT
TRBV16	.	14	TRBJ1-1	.	CASSQRSVKTKAFF	TGTGCCAGCAGCCAACGGTCGGTCAAGACTAAGGCTTTCTTT
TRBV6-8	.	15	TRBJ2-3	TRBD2	CASSTSGGAENTQYF	TGTGCCAGCAGTACTAGCGGGGGGGCCGAGAATACGCAGTATTTT
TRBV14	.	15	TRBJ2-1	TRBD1	CASSRPGQGADEQFF	TGTGCCAGCAGCAGACCCGGACAGGGGGCCGATGAGCAGTTCTTC
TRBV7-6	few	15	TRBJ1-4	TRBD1	CASSPGGTQSEKLFF	TGTGCCAGCAGCCCAGGGGGGACACAGAGTGAAAAACTGTTTTTT
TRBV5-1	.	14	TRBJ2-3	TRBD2	CASSFGLDTDTQYF	TGCGCCAGCAGCTTCGGACTAGACACAGATACGCAGTATTTT
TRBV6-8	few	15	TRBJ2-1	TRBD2	CASSYPQSGRREQFF	TGTGCCAGCAGTTACCCCCAGAGCGGGAGGAGAGAGCAGTTCTTC
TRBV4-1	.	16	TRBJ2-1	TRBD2	CASSQLAGSSYNEQFF	TGCGCCAGCAGCCAACTAGCGGGAAGCTCCTACAATGAGCAGTTCTTC
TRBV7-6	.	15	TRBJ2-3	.	CASSQEKVGPDTQYF	TGTGCCAGCAGCCAAGAGAAGGTTGGCCCAGATACGCAGTATTTT